This T cell receptor beta chain was sequenced for a study of blood T cell repertoires in COVID-19. Study information: T cells, B-cell-depleted T cells, or PBMCs supplied cDNA or gDNA.

This CDR3 comprises 13 residues. V shed 6 bases and J 6 bases; nucleotides not matched to a gene: 7. Participants spanned ages about 18 to 90 years and resided in about 24 US areas. In the original analysis: For nucleated cells, counts were estimated from reference gene primer amplification. TCRdb's table, derived via immunoSEQ multiplex PCR, lists solely in-frame clones and lacks some. V, J and clone size are those of that table, while D and trimming were read from the DNA. This table has fewer than 250,000 clones, 81% appearing once. This chain links TRBV12-3 or TRBV12-4 with TRBJ1-2, with 7 bases identical to TRBD1. Sequences were obtained from PBMCs or T cells enriched from blood (not recorded which). The source is a woman in her forties or fifties with acute COVID-19. The CDR3, as DNA: TGTGCCAGCAGCGGAGGAAGGGGGCATGGCTACACCTTC. This gives the protein CASSGGRGHGYTF.